What follows are 17 T cell receptor beta chains derived from one specimen sequenced in a study of blood T cell repertoires in COVID-19. TCRdb's table, derived via immunoSEQ multiplex PCR, lists solely in-frame clones and lacks some. The sample lists under 550,000 clones; 70% to 90% were seen once. The sample was peripheral blood. The receptors here all came from a young man with COVID-19, enrolled during active disease.

This rearrangement joins TRBV5-6 to TRBJ1-1; 9 bases agree with TRBD1. The V gene end was trimmed by 3 bases and the J gene end by 11 bases; junction bases not matched to a gene: 8. CDR3 length equals 13 residues. Germline loops: CDR1 SGHDT, CDR2 YYEEEE. The CDR3 sequence: CASSYGTGIGAFF. As DNA, the CDR3 is TGTGCCAGCAGCTACGGGACAGGGATTGGGGCTTTCTTT.

The chain uses TRBV7-9 and TRBJ1-6; D remains unclear. This CDR3 has 12 amino acids. From germline, CDR1 is SEHNR and CDR2 FQNEAQ (reference sequence). V lost 5 bases and J lost 10, with 9 bases in between. Written as DNA, the CDR3 is TGTGCCAGCAGCGACGCAGCGTCACCCCTCCACTTT. Translating gives CASSDAASPLHF. Complete variable domain (other parts from reference TRBV7-9 and TRBJ1-6): DTGVSQNPRHKITKRGQNVTFRCDPISEHNRLYWYRQTLGQGPEFLTYFQNEAQLEKSRLLSDRFSAERPKGSFSTLEIQRTEQGDSAMYLCASSDAASPLHFGNGTRLTVT.

This clone was seen once. Other DNA sequences of this sample code for an identical CDR3. The chain uses TRBV6-5 and TRBJ1-2, with D possibly matching TRBD1 (5 bases). Trimming pared 7 bases from V and 2 bases from J, leaving 11 bases between. The CDR3 has 13 amino acids. In germline, CDR1 is MNHEY, CDR2 SVGAGI. This CDR3 reads CASTRDSNYGYTF. DNA of the CDR3: TGTGCCAGCACTAGAGACAGCAACTATGGCTACACCTTC.

The chain combines TRBV15 with TRBJ1-2; tentative D call: TRBD1 (6 bases). Per the germline V gene, CDR1 is LNHNV and CDR2 is YYDKDF (reference sequence). This CDR3 is built from 15 residues. V dropped 5 bases and J dropped 8 bases, with 21 bases sitting between them. The CDR3 DNA sequence: TGTGCCACCAGCCCTGCCGGGACAATGGATTGGGGCTACACCTTC. This gives the protein CATSPAGTMDWGYTF.

DNA for the CDR3: TGTGCCAGCAGCTTTTGGTTTGGGGCCTCCGGGGCCAACGTCCTGACTTTC. Residues: CASSFWFGASGANVLTF. J is TRBJ2-6 and V is TRBV5-6, with D possibly being TRBD1 (5 bases). Looked up from germline, CDR1 is SGHDT and CDR2 is YYEEEE. The germline V and J ends were trimmed by 2 bases and 4 bases, with 16 bases remaining between them. This CDR3 is 17 amino acids long. The full variable domain, in which reference TRBV5-6 and TRBJ2-6 provide the parts outside the CDR3, is DAGVTQSPTHLIKTRGQQVTLRCSPKSGHDTVSWYQQALGQGPQFIFQYYEEEERQRGNFPDRFSGHQFPNYSSELNVNALLLGDSALYLCASSFWFGASGANVLTFGAGSRLTVL.

This chain connects TRBV6-5 to TRBJ1-6; the D is unclear. V lost 7 bases to trimming and J lost 0 bases, with 7 bases between them. The CDR3 contains 14 residues. In germline, CDR1 is MNHEY, CDR2 SVGAGI. CDR3: CASNLSSYNSPLHF. The CDR3 DNA follows: TGTGCCAGCAACTTAAGCTCCTATAATTCACCCCTCCACTTT.

This clone was counted only a few times. DNA for the CDR3: TGCGCCAGCAGCCAAGAGTCGGGGACAGGCTTTCTCTATGGCTACACCTTC. Amino acids: CASSQESGTGFLYGYTF. The chain links TRBV4-1 to TRBJ1-2, with 8 bases aligning to TRBD1. The germline CDR1 and CDR2 sequences are MGHRA and YSYEKL. With 0 bases clipped from V and 4 bases from J, the junction kept 10 bases outside the gene matches. This CDR3 comprises 17 residues.

The genes are TRBV7-9 and TRBJ2-3, with D maybe TRBD1 (6 bases). Trimming removed 5 bases at V and 5 bases at J, with 14 bases between. Germline CDR1 is SEHNR and CDR2 is FQNEAQ (reference sequence). This CDR3 is built from 14 residues. CDR3 nucleotide sequence: TGTGCCAGCAGCACCGGACAGAATCAAGATACGCAGTATTTT. It translates to CASSTGQNQDTQYF.

V gene TRBV5-1 combines with J gene TRBJ1-2, with TRBD1 matching 12 bases. Trimming took 7 bases from V and 6 from J; bases not matched to a gene: 10. The CDR3 totals 15 residues. Looked up from germline, CDR1 is SGHRS and CDR2 is YFSETQ. The CDR3 is CASSLWGQGADGYTF. In DNA, the CDR3 is TGCGCCAGCTCGTTATGGGGACAGGGGGCAGATGGCTACACCTTC. Together with reference TRBV5-1 and TRBJ1-2, the CDR3 gives the full variable domain: KAGVTQTPRYLIKTRGQQVTLSCSPISGHRSVSWYQQTPGQGLQFLFEYFSETQRNKGNFPGRFSGRQFSNSRSEMNVSTLELGDSALYLCASSLWGQGADGYTFGSGTRLTVV.

This clone was observed once. This CDR3 reads CASTRVGMETQYF. CDR3 sequence (DNA): TGTGCCAGCACGAGGGTGGGGATGGAGACCCAGTACTTC. This chain uses TRBV3-1 (or the pseudogene TRBV3-2) with TRBJ2-5; the D gene is possibly TRBD2 (5 bases). This CDR3 has 13 residues. V lost 7 bases to trimming and J lost 5 bases, with 14 bases between them. Per germline, CDR1 LGHDT and CDR2 YNNKEL (reference sequence).

This clone came up a few times. The chain couples TRBV7-9 to TRBJ2-7, with D possibly being TRBD2 (6 bases). Per the germline V gene, CDR1 is SEHNR and CDR2 is FQNEAQ (reference sequence). Between the trimmed V and J ends, which lost 5 bases and 2 bases, there was a span of 16 bases. The CDR3 spans 15 residues. CDR3 sequence: CASSRPGGVPYEQYF. The CDR3 DNA reads TGTGCCAGCAGCCGACCCGGCGGGGTGCCCTACGAGCAGTACTTC.

With respect to this clone: Other DNA sequences in this specimen translate into the identical CDR3. The J gene is TRBJ2-7, the V gene TRBV4-1, with D unclear. Germline V gene sequence: CDR1 MGHRA, CDR2 YSYEKL. This CDR3 has 13 residues. V was pared by 1 base and J by 3 bases, with 7 bases between. The CDR3: CASSQVVLYEQYF. In DNA form, the CDR3 reads TGCGCCAGCAGCCAAGTAGTCCTCTACGAGCAGTACTTC.

The chain carries TRBV7-9 and TRBJ1-2; D is uncertain. CDR1 is SEHNR, CDR2 FQNEAQ, per germline (reference sequence). This CDR3 region has 15 residues. The V and J ends lost 5 bases and 4 bases respectively, with 17 bases between them. The CDR3 sequence is CASSPINPSPYGYTF. In DNA form, the CDR3 reads TGTGCCAGCAGCCCGATAAACCCGAGTCCCTATGGCTACACCTTC.

The V call is TRBV2, the J call TRBJ1-2, with TRBD1 as a possible D gene (5 bases). The germline gives CDR1 SNHLY, CDR2 FYNNEI. With 5 bases removed from V and 8 bases from J, the gap between germline ends came to 12 bases. This CDR3 region has 12 residues. The CDR3 spells CASSLGGDGYTF. The CDR3 DNA follows: TGTGCCAGCAGTCTTGGGGGGGACGGCTACACCTTC.

This clone was found once. V and J are TRBV19 and TRBJ1-2; TRBD1 matches 8 bases. Trimming at V came to 9 bases and at J to 7 bases, leaving 13 bases not matched to a gene. The germline V gene has CDR1 LNHDA and CDR2 SQIVND (reference sequence). The CDR3 covers 14 residues. CDR3 DNA: TGTGCCAGCCAGCCGGGGCAGGGGGCAGGTGGCTACACCTTC. As protein: CASQPGQGAGGYTF. Complete variable domain (other parts from reference TRBV19 and TRBJ1-2): DGGITQSPKYLFRKEGQNVTLSCEQNLNHDAMYWYRQDPGQGLRLIYYSQIVNDFQKGDIAEGYSVSREKKESFPLTVTSAQKNPTAFYLCASQPGQGAGGYTFGSGTRLTVV.

A remark on this clone: Other DNA sequences in this specimen translate into the identical CDR3. The chain employs TRBV10-1 and TRBJ2-7; TRBD1 might be the D (6 bases). Germline values: CDR1 WNHNN, CDR2 SYGVQD (reference sequence). With 0 bases removed from V and 0 bases from J, the gap between germline ends came to 15 bases. CDR3 length: 17 amino acids. CDR3 sequence (DNA): TGCGCCAGCAGTGAGTCGGGGGCCAGCCCGAGCTCCTACGAGCAGTACTTC. Protein sequence: CASSESGASPSSYEQYF.

This chain uses TRBV14 with TRBJ2-3; weak D call: TRBD2 (5 bases). Between the trimmed V and J ends, which lost 3 bases and 2 bases, there was a span of 15 bases. The CDR3 length is 16 residues. Germline-derived CDR1 and CDR2 are SGHDN and FVKESK. Here the CDR3 reads CASSQGEGAYTDTQYF. The CDR3 DNA follows: TGTGCCAGCAGCCAGGGAGAGGGAGCTTACACAGATACGCAGTATTTT.